The present entry profiles one TCR beta chain with its context. The sample belongs to a study of T cell responses to AZD1222 COVID-19 vaccine. The table came from immunoSEQ multiplex PCR; TCRdb's copy has only in-frame clones and leaves some out. This sample yields approximately 100,000 clones, of which about 89% are seen a single time; 4% to 5% belongs to the top ten. Germline V CDR1 and CDR2: LGHDT, YNNKEL (reference sequence). After removal of 4 bases from V and 3 bases from J, the junction contained 6 bases not matched to a gene. This CDR3 region has 15 residues. The V and J genes are TRBV3-1 (or the pseudogene TRBV3-2) and TRBJ2-7, with TRBD1 matching 10 bases. The starting material was peripheral blood, obtained 28 days after the second AZD1222 dose. The TCR was taken from an adult who received the AZD1222 COVID-19 vaccine. Here the CDR3 DNA reads TGTGCCAGCAGCCGCGGACAGGGGGTGGTCTACGAGCAGTACTTC. It translates to CASSRGQGVVYEQYF.